This T cell receptor (beta chain) originates from a study of cytomegalovirus exposure and HLA in healthy donors. The PCR was carried out with 60 Vbeta primers and 13 Jbeta primers. Libraries were prepared by immunoSEQ multiplex PCR; TCRdb keeps only in-frame clonotypes and omits some of them. Among a few hundred thousand clones listed, around four fifths were seen once. Germline CDR1 SGHDT, CDR2 YYEEEE. The CDR3 totals 15 residues. This clone was seen only once. Its antigen is unknown. One junction end disagrees with the germline gene, perhaps due to a read error. Overall study findings and caveats: A missense variant in DCLRE1C was later tied to TCR beta V- and J-gene trimming.

J is TRBJ1-1 and V is TRBV5-6; TRBD1 agrees at 9 bases. This clonotype was obtained from a woman aged 40 to 49 in good health and CMV-seropositive. Sequencing was performed on PBMCs. The CDR3, as DNA: TGTGCCAGCAGCCCCGGGACAGGGATGAATACTGAAGCTTTCTTT. It is translated as CASSPGTGMNTEAFF.